This T cell receptor (beta chain) came from a study of T cells expressing NK-cell markers. The CDR3 extends over 19 amino acids. Germline lookup yields CDR1 LNHNV and CDR2 YYDKDF (reference sequence). From the 5' RACE reads, TCRdb lists one entry per CDR3 protein and no DNA. This sample contains 200,000 to 300,000 distinct CDR3 sequences. Sequencing used blood T cells: a sorted CD56 or NKG2C T cell subset, CD4+ or CD8+ T cells, or bulk PBMC T cells (not recorded which). This receptor was taken from a man aged 18 to 29 in good health. This chain links TRBV15 with TRBJ1-2; there is no DNA to check the TCRdb D call of TRBD1. CDR3 region: CATSRLIRDTYMSNYGYTF.